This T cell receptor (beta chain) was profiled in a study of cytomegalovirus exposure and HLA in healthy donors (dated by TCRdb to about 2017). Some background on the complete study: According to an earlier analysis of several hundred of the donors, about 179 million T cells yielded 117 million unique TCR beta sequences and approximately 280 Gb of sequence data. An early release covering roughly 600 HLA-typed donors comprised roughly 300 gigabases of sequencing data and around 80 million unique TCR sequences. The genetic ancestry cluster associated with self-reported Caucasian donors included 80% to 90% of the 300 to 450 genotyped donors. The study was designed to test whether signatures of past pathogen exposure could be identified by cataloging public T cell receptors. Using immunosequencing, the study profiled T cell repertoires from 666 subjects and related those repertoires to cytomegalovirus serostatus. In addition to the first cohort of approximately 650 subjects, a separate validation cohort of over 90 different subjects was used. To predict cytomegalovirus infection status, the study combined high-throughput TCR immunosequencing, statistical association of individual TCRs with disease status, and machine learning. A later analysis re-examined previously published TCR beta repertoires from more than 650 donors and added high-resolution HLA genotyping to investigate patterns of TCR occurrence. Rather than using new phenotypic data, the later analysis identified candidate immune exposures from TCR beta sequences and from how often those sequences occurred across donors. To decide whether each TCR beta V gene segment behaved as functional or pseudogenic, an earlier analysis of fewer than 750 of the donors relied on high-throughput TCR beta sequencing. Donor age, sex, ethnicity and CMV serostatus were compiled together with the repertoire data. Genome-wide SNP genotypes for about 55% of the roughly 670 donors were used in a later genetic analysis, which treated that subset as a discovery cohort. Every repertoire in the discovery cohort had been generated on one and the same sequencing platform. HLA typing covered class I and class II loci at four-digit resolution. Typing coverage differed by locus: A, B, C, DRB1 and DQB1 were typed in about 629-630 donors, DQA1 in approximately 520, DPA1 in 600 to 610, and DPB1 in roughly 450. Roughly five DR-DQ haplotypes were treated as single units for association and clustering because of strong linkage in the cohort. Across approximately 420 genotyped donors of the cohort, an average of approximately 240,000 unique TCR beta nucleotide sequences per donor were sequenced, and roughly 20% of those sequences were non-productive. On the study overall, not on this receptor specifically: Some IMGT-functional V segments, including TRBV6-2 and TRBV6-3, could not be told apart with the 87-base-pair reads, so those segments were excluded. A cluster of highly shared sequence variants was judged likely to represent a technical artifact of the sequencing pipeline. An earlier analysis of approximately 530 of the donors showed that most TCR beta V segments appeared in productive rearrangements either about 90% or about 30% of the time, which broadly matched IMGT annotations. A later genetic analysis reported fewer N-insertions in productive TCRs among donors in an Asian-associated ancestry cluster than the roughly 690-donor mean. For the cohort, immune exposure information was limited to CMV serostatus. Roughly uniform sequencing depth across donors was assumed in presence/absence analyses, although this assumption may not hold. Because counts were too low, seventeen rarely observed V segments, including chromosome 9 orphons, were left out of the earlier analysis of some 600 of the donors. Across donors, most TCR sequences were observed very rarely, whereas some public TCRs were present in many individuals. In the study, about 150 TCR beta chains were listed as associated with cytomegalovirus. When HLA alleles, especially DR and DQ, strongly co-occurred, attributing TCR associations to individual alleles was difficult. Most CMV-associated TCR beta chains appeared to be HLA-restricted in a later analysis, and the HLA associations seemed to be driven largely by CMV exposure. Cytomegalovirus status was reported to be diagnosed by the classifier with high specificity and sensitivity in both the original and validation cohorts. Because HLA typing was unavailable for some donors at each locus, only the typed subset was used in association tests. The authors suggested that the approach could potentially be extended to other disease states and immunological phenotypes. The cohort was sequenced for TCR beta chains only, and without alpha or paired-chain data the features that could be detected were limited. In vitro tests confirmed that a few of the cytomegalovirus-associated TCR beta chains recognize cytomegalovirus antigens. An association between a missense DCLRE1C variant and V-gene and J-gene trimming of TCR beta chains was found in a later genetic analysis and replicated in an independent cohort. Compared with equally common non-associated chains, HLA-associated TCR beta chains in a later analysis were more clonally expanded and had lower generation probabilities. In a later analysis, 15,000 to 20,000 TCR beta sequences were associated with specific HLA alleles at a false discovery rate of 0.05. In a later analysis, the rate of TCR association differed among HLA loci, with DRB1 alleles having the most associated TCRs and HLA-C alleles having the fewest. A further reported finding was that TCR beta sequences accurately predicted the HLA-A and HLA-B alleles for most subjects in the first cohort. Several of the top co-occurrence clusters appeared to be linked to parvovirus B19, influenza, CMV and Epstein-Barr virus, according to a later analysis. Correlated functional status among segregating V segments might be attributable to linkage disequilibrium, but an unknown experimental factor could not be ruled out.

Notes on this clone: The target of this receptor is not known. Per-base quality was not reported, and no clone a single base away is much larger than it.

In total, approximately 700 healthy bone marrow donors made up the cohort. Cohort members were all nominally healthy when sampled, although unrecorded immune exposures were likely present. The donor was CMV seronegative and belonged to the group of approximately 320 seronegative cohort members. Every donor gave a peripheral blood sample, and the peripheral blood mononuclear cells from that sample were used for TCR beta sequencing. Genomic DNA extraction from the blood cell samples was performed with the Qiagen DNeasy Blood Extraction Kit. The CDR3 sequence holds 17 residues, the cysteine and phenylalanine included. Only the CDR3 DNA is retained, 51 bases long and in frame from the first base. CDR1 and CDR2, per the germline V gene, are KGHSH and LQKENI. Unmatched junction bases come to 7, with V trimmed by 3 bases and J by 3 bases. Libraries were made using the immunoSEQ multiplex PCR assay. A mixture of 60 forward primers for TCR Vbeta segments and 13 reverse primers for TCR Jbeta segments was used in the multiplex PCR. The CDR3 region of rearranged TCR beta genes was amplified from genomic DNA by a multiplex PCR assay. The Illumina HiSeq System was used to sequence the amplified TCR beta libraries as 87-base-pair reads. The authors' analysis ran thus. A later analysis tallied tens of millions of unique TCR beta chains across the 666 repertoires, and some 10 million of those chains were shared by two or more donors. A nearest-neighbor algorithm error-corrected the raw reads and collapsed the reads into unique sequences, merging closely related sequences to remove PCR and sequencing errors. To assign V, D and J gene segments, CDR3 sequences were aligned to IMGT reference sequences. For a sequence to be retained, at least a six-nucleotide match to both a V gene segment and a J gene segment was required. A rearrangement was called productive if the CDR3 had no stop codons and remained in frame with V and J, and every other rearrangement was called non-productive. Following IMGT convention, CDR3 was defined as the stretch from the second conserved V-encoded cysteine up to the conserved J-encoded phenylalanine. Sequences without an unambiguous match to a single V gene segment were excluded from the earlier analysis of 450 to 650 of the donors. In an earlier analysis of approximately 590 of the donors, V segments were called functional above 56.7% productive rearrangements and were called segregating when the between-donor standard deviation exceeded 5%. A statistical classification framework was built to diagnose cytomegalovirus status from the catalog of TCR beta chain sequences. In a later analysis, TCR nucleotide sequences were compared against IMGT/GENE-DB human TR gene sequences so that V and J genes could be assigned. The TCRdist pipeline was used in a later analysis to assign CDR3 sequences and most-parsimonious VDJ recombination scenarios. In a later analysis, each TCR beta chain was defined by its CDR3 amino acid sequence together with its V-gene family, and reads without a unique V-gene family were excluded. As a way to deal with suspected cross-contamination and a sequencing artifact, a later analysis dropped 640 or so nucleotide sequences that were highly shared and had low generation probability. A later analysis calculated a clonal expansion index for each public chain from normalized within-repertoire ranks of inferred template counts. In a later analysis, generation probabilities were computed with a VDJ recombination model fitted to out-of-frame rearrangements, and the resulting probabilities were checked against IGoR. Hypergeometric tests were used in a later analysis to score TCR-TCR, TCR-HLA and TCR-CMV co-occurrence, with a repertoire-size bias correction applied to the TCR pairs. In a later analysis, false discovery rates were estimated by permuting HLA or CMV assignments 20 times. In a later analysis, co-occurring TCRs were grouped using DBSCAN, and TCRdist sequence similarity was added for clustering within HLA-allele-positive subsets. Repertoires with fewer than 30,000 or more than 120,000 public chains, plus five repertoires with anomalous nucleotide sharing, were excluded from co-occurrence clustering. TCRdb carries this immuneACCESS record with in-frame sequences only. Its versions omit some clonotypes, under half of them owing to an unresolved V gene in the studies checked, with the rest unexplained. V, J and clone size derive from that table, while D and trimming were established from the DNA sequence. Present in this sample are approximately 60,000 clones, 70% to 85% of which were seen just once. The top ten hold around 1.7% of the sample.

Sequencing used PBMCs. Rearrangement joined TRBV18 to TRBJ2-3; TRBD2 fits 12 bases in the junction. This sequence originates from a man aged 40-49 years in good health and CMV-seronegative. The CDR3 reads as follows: CASSPFSTSGGTDTQYF. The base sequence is TGTGCCAGCTCACCCTTTTCTACTAGCGGGGGGACAGATACGCAGTATTTT.